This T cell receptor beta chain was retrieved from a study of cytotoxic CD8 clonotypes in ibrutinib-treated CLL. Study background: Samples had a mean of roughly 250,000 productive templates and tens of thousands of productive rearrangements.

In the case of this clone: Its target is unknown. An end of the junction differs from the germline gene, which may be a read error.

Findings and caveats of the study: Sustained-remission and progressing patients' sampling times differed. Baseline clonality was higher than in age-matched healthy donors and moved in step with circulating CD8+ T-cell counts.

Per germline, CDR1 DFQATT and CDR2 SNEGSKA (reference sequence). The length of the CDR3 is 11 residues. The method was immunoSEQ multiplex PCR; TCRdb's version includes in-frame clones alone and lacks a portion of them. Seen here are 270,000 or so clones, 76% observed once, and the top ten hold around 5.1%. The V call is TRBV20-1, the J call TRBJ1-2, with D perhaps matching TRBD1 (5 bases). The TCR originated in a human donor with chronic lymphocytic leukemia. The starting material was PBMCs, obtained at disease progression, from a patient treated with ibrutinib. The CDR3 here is CSARDRSRHVF. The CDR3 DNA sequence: TGCAGTGCCCGGGACCGCAGTCGGCATGTCTTC.